The source of this T cell receptor (beta chain) is a study of identical twins. Notes on the study in general: Modelling underestimated the level of out-of-frame TCR alpha sharing observed in monozygotic twins.

Each cDNA held unique molecular identifiers, and template switching gave it a universal primer site. TCRdb reanalysed the 5' RACE reads using MiXCR and keeps one entry per CDR3 protein. The profile covers 500,000 to 550,000 distinct CDR3 sequences, with around 20% appearing a single time and around 0.5% taken by the ten largest. With no exceptions, donors were healthy Caucasians. Only a few counts were recorded for this clonotype. Its antigen is unknown. This CDR3 is missing its conserved last phenylalanine or tryptophan, likely due to a read error. The length of the CDR3 is 14 residues. The germline V gene has CDR1 SGHRS and CDR2 YFSETQ. After removal of 1 base from V and 8 bases from J, the junction contained 4 bases not matched to a gene. This same sample was also part of a study on yellow fever vaccine responses in identical twins.

This sequence was found in a woman aged 18-29 years in good health. Input material: CD4+ T cells sorted from blood. The chain links TRBV5-1 to TRBJ2-7; 12 positions agree with TRBD1. Here the CDR3 reads CASSLSGQGAQQYL. CDR3 nucleotides: TGCGCCAGCAGCTTGTCGGGACAGGGGGCTCAGCAGTACCTC.